This entry features one TCR beta chain sequence. The CDR3 consists of 12 residues. Germline lookup yields CDR1 MNHEY and CDR2 SMNVEV (reference sequence). With V trimmed by 3 bases and J by 10 bases, 2 bases remained unmatched. This sample stems from a study of blood T cell repertoires in COVID-19. TCRdb keeps only in-frame clones here, not all; method: immunoSEQ multiplex PCR. The sample contains roughly 57,000 clones, around 79% of which appear only once. The V gene is TRBV27, the J gene TRBJ1-1, with 10 nucleotides matching TRBD1. The clonotype originates from a man aged 70 or older with active or convalescent COVID-19. Sequenced input: peripheral blood. The CDR3 DNA reads TGTGCCAGCAGTTTCGGGACAGGGGCAGCTTTCTTT. It translates to CASSFGTGAAFF.